This record looks at one T cell receptor beta chain sequence and its context. The antigen is not known. The CDR3 runs to 14 residues. Trimming at V came to 7 bases and at J to 3 bases, leaving 7 bases not matched to a gene. Germline V gene data show CDR1 as MNHEY and CDR2 as SVGAGI. These data are taken from a study of T-cell memory formation after mild COVID-19. Findings of the study overall: Specificity for SARS-CoV-2 was not confirmed among the second-wave clones peaking on day 37.

Via MiXCR, TCRdb re-called the 5' RACE reads, giving one row per CDR3 protein. Of about 450,000 distinct CDR3 sequences listed, under 25% are singletons. The sequencing input was PBMCs or a T cell subset sorted from them (not recorded which). The chain recombines TRBV6-5 with TRBJ2-3, with 7 nucleotides matching TRBD2. The TCR sequence derives from an adult woman who had mild COVID-19 (a few samples of this study predate the infection). Cell type and time point are not known. CDR3 loop: CASMAAGNTDTQYF. Here the CDR3 DNA reads TGTGCCAGCATGGCAGCGGGGAATACAGATACGCAGTATTTT.